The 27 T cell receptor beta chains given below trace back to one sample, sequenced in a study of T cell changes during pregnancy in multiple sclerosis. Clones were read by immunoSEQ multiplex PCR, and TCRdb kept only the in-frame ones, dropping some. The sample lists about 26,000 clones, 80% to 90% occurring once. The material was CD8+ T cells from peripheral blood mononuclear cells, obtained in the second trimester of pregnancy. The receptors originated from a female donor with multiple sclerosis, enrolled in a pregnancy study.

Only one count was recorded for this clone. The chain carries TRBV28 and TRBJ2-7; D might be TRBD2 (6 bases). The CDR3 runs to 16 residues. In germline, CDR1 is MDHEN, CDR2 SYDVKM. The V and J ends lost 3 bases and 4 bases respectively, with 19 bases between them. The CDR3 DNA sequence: TGTGCCAGCAGTTTGTATACGGGAGCGGATAGATACGAGCAGTACTTC. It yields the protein CASSLYTGADRYEQYF.

The CDR3 is CASSPHSLNQPQHF. The DNA for the CDR3 is TGTGCCAGCAGCCCCCACTCCTTGAATCAGCCCCAGCATTTT. The chain joins TRBV27 to TRBJ1-5; D is uncertain. CDR1 MNHEY and CDR2 SMNVEV come from the germline V gene (reference sequence). The CDR3 is 14 amino acids. V dropped 6 bases and J dropped 4 bases, with 13 bases sitting between them.

CDR3 amino acids: CASRPERETNYEQYF. The CDR3 coding sequence is TGTGCCAGCAGACCCGAGCGGGAGACAAACTACGAGCAGTACTTC. The chain is built from TRBV2 and TRBJ2-7, with TRBD2 matching 8 bases. Germline CDR1 SNHLY, CDR2 FYNNEI. J lost 3 bases, V lost 6 bases, and 10 bases had no gene match. CDR3 length equals 15 residues.

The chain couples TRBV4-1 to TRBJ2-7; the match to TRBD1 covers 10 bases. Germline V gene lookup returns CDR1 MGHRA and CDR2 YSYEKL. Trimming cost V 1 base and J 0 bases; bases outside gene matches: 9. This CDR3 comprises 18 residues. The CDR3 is CASSQGVGTGAFSYEQYF. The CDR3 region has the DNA TGCGCCAGCAGCCAAGGAGTGGGGACAGGGGCCTTCTCCTACGAGCAGTACTTC.

DNA for the CDR3: TGTGCCAGCAGCTTAGCGCAACGGGAGTGGGACTCCTACAATGAGCAGTTCTTC. This codes for CASSLAQREWDSYNEQFF. The rearrangement uses TRBV7-9 and TRBJ2-1; the D gene is possibly TRBD2 (6 bases). Germline V gene sequence: CDR1 SEHNR, CDR2 FQNEAQ (reference sequence). Trimming left V 0 bases short and J 0 bases short, with 15 bases between. This CDR3 has 18 amino acids.

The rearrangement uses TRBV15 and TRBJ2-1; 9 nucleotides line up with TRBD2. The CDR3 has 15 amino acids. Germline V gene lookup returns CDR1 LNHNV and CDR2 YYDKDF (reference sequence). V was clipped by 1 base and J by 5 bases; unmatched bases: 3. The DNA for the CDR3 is TGTGCCACCAGCAGAGTAGGGACTAGCCACAATGAGCAGTTCTTC. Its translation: CATSRVGTSHNEQFF.

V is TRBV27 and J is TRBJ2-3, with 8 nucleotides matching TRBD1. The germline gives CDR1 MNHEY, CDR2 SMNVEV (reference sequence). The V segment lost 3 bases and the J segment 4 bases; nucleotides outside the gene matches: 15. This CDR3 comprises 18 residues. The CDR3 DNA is TGTGCCAGCAGTTTTCCCCCCCCAACAGGGGGTATTGCAGATACGCAGTATTTT. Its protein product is CASSFPPPTGGIADTQYF.

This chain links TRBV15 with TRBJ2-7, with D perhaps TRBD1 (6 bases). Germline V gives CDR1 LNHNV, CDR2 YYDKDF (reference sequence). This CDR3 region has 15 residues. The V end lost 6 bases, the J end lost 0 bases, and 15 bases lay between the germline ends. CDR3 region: CATSKGQSSSYEQYF. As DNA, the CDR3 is TGTGCCACCAGTAAAGGACAGTCAAGCTCCTACGAGCAGTACTTC.

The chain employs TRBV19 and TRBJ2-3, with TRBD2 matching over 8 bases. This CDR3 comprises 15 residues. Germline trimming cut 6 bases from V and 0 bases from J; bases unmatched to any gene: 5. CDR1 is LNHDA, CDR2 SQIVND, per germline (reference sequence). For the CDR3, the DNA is TGTGCCAGTAGGCAGCTAGCGGGTAGCACAGATACGCAGTATTTT. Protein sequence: CASRQLAGSTDTQYF.

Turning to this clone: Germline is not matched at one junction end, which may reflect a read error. This chain's CDR3 is CASREGPSGRETQYF. The DNA of the CDR3 is TGTGCCAGCAGGGAAGGACCTAGCGGGAGGGAGACCCAGTACTTC. V usage is TRBV6-1 and J usage is TRBJ2-5; TRBD2 agrees at 11 bases. Germline lookup yields CDR1 MNHNS and CDR2 SASEGT. This CDR3 has 15 amino acids.

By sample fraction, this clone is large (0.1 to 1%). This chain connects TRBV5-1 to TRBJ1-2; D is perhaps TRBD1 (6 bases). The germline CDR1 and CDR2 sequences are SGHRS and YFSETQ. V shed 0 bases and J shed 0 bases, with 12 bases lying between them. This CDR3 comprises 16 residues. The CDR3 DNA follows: TGCGCCAGCAGCTTGGCCAGGGGCCTGGCTAACTATGGCTACACCTTC. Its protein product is CASSLARGLANYGYTF.

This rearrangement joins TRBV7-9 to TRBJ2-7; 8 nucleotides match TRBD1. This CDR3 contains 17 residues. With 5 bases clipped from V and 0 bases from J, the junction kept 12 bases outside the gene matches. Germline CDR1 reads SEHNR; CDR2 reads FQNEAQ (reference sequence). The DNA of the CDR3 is TGTGCCAGCAGCCAGACCTTTCAGGGGGCCCACTCCTACGAGCAGTACTTC. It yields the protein CASSQTFQGAHSYEQYF.

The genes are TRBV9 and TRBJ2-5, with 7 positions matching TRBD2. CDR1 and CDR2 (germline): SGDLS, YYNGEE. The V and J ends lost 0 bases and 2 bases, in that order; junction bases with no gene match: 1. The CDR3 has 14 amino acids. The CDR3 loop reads CASSVGGGQETQYF. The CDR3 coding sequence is TGTGCCAGCAGCGTAGGGGGGGGGCAAGAGACCCAGTACTTC.

The CDR3 DNA follows: TGTGCCAGTGATACAGGTCCTTCGGCCCATTACGAGCAGTACTTC. Its translation: CASDTGPSAHYEQYF. The V gene is TRBV28, the J gene TRBJ2-7; TRBD1 might be the D (5 bases). CDR1 MDHEN and CDR2 SYDVKM come from the germline V gene. With 9 bases removed from V and 4 bases from J, the gap between germline ends came to 22 bases. This CDR3 has 15 amino acids.

The CDR3 DNA reads as TGCAGCGTTGAAGGGACTAGCGGGAGCGATGAGCAGTTCTTC. Translated: CSVEGTSGSDEQFF. This chain joins TRBV29-1 and TRBJ2-1, with 13 bases identical to TRBD2. Germline V gene sequence: CDR1 SQVTM, CDR2 ANQGSEA. CDR3 length: 14 amino acids. V shed 1 base and J 8 bases; nucleotides not matched to a gene: 2.

The CDR3 protein is CASSQETSGSYNEQFF. In DNA, the CDR3 is TGCGCCAGCAGCCAAGAAACTTCGGGCTCCTACAATGAGCAGTTCTTC. The genes are TRBV4-1 and TRBJ2-1; D gene uncertain. Germline CDR1 MGHRA, CDR2 YSYEKL. Trimming pared 0 bases from V and 0 bases from J, leaving 9 bases between. The CDR3 spans 16 residues.

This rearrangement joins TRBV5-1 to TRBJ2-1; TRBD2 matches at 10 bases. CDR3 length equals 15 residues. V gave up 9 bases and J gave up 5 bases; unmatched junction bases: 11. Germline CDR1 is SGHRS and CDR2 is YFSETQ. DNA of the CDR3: TGCGCCACGGCGCCATTTACTAGCGGGGACAATGAGCAGTTCTTC. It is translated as CATAPFTSGDNEQFF.

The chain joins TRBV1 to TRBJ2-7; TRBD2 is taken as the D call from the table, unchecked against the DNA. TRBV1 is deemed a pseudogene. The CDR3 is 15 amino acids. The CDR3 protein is CTSSRHSGSSYEQYF. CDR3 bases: TGCACCAGCAGCCGACATAGCGGAAGCTCCTACGAGCAGTACTTC.

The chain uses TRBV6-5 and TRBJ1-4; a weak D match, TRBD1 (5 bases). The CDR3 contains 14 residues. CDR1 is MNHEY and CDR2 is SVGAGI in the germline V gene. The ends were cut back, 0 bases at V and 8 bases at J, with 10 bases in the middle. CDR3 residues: CASSYSGTREKLFF. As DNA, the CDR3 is TGTGCCAGCAGTTACTCGGGGACTAGGGAAAAACTGTTTTTT.

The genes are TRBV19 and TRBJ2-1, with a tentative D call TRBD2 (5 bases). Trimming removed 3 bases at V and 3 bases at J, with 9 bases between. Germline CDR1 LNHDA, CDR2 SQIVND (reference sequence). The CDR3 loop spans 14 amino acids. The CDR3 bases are TGTGCCAGTAGTATCGCTAGCAGCTACAATGAGCAGTTCTTC. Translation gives CASSIASSYNEQFF.

CDR3 in amino acids: CAISEDPDRALTRANVLTF. The CDR3 coding sequence is TGTGCCATCAGTGAGGATCCGGACAGGGCCCTGACTCGGGCCAACGTCCTGACTTTC. This chain links TRBV10-3 with TRBJ2-6, with 8 bases that match TRBD1. The CDR3 is made up of 19 amino acids. With V trimmed by 2 bases and J by 5 bases, 14 bases remained unmatched. Germline V gene data show CDR1 as ENHRY and CDR2 as SYGVKD.

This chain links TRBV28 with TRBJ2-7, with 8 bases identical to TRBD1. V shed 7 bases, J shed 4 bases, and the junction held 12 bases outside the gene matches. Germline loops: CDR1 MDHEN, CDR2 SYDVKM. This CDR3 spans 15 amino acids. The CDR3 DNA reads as TGTGCCAGCAACATGGTAACAGGGGGGAGGTACGAGCAGTACTTC. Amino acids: CASNMVTGGRYEQYF.

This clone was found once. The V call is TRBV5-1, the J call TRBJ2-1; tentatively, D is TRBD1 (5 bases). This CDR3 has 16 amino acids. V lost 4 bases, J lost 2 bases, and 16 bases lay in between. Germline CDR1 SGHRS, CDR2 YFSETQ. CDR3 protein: CASSTWSPGPYNEQFF. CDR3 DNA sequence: TGCGCCAGCAGCACCTGGTCCCCAGGGCCCTACAATGAGCAGTTCTTC.

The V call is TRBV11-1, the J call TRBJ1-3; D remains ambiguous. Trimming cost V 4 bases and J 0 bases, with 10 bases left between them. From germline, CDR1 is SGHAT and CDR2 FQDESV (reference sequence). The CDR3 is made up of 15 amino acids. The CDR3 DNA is TGTGCCAGCAGCTGGAGGACTTCCTCTGGAAACACCATATATTTT. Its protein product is CASSWRTSSGNTIYF.

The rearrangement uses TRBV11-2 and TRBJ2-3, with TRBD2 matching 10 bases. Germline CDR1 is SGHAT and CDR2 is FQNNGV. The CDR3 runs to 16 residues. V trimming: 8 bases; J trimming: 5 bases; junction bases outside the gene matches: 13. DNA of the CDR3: TGTGCCAGCGTGGGAGCGGGAGGGCCTGCTAGAGATACGCAGTATTTT. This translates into CASVGAGGPARDTQYF.

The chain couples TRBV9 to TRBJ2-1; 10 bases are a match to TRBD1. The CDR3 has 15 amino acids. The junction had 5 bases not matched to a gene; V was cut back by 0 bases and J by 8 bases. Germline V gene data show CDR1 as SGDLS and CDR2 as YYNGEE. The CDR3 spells CASSVVTGGAYEQFF. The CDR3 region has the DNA TGTGCCAGCAGCGTAGTGACAGGGGGCGCGTATGAGCAGTTCTTC.

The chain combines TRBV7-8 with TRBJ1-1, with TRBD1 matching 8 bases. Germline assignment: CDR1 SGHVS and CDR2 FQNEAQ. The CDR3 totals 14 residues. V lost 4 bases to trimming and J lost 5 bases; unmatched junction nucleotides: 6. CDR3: CASSWTGYRTEAFF. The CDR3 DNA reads TGTGCCAGCAGCTGGACAGGGTATAGAACTGAAGCTTTCTTT.